These T cell receptor beta chains were read from a single sample in a study of blood T cells in healthy people across ages. TCRdb recomputed calls from the 5' RACE reads with MiXCR, one row per CDR3 protein. Of around 1,000,000 distinct CDR3 sequences detected, less than 25% appear once; the ten largest clones hold approximately 0.7%. This sample also appeared in a second study, on T cells of mothers and their children.

The sequencing input was blood. These receptors all come from a girl aged 2 to 9 in good health. Each CDR3 is given with its conserved first and last residue. The D gene is left open where the match is weak. Rows give clone size only sometimes, using once, few, many, or a class for an expanded clone.

cdr3_aa cdr3_nt d_call clone_size j_call v_call
CASSQDEGVQYF TGTGCCAGCAGCCAAGATGAAGGGGTGCAGTACTTC - many TRBJ2-7 TRBV4-2
CATSRDRSGGYTF TGTGCCACCAGCCGGGACAGGTCGGGAGGCTACACCTTC TRBD1 few TRBJ1-2 TRBV24-1
CASSSRFWATGELFF TGTGCCAGCAGCTCTCGTTTTTGGGCCACCGGGGAGCTGTTTTTT - - TRBJ2-2 TRBV9
CSVPPYTDTQYF TGCAGCGTTCCCCCCTACACAGATACGCAGTATTTT - - TRBJ2-3 TRBV29-1
CATMRTSEGYTQYF TGTGCCACGATGCGGACTAGCGAAGGGTATACGCAGTATTTT TRBD2 - TRBJ2-3 TRBV10-3
CASSLRQGGLDQPQHF TGCGCCAGCAGCCTTAGACAGGGAGGATTAGATCAGCCCCAGCATTTT TRBD1 few TRBJ1-5 TRBV4-1
CASSQLSNQPQHF TGTGCCAGCAGCCAACTAAGCAATCAGCCCCAGCATTTT - - TRBJ1-5 TRBV3-1
CATSGGNSNQPQHF TGTGCCACCAGCGGGGGAAACAGCAATCAGCCCCAGCATTTT - few TRBJ1-5 TRBV24-1
CASSYAYSGVDTDTQYF TGTGCCAGCAGTTACGCTTACTCAGGGGTCGACACAGATACGCAGTATTTT - - TRBJ2-3 TRBV6-6
CASSPSGGGTQYF TGTGCCAGCAGTCCCTCGGGAGGTGGGACCCAGTACTTC TRBD2 few TRBJ2-5 TRBV6-1
CASSRRQGPPQETQYF TGCGCCAGCAGCCGTCGACAGGGACCCCCTCAAGAGACCCAGTACTTC TRBD1 - TRBJ2-5 TRBV5-1
CASRGGSSPPIEQYF TGTGCCAGCAGGGGTGGGAGTTCGCCACCAATCGAGCAGTACTTC - - TRBJ2-7 TRBV27
CASSRGGGLSYEQYF TGTGCCAGCTCAAGGGGGGGGGGTTTATCCTACGAGCAGTACTTC - few TRBJ2-7 TRBV27
CSASELAQGYEQFF TGCAGTGCTAGTGAACTAGCTCAGGGGTATGAGCAGTTCTTC - few TRBJ2-1 TRBV20-1
CASASGQETQYF TGCGCCAGCGCTAGCGGGCAAGAGACCCAGTACTTC TRBD2 - TRBJ2-5 TRBV5-1
CASSSKTSGSTDTQYF TGTGCCAGCAGTTCGAAGACTAGTGGAAGCACAGATACGCAGTATTTT - - TRBJ2-3 TRBV6-6
CASSEWRGITEAFF TGTGCCAGCAGTGAATGGAGGGGAATCACTGAAGCTTTCTTT - - TRBJ1-1 TRBV2
CASSEGVGLGRNEQFF TGTGCCAGCAGTGAAGGGGTAGGCTTGGGGAGGAATGAGCAGTTCTTC - - TRBJ2-1 TRBV6-1
CATSDPLGPQETQYF TGTGCCACCAGTGATCCTCTAGGGCCCCAAGAGACCCAGTACTTC - - TRBJ2-5 TRBV24-1
CASSAWGYQETQYF TGTGCCAGCAGCGCCTGGGGGTACCAAGAGACCCAGTACTTC - - TRBJ2-5 TRBV9
CASSFSTEDTQYF TGTGCCAGCAGCTTCTCGACGGAAGATACGCAGTATTTT - - TRBJ2-3 TRBV7-9
CSVDGGLVNTEAFF TGCAGCGTTGATGGAGGGCTGGTGAACACTGAAGCTTTCTTT - - TRBJ1-1 TRBV29-1
CSAHGLAGVEDTQYF TGCAGTGCCCACGGACTAGCGGGAGTGGAAGATACGCAGTATTTT TRBD2 - TRBJ2-3 TRBV20-1
CATSRPWGTRTGELFF TGTGCCACCAGCAGACCGTGGGGGACACGTACCGGGGAGCTGTTTTTT - - TRBJ2-2 TRBV15
CAISSGGAQEQFF TGTGCCATCAGCTCCGGTGGAGCTCAGGAGCAGTTCTTC - - TRBJ2-1 TRBV10-3
CSVEGQGVRNEQFF TGCAGCGTTGAGGGACAGGGGGTTAGGAATGAGCAGTTCTTC TRBD1 - TRBJ2-1 TRBV29-1
CASSTLAGVGYEQYF TGTGCCAGCAGTACCTTAGCGGGGGTAGGCTACGAGCAGTACTTC TRBD2 - TRBJ2-7 TRBV27
CASSQTRTGGKETQYF TGTGCCAGCAGCCAGACACGGACAGGGGGCAAGGAGACCCAGTACTTC TRBD1 - TRBJ2-5 TRBV11-2
CASSQAAGTDTQYF TGTGCCAGCAGCCAAGCTGCGGGGACAGATACGCAGTATTTT - - TRBJ2-3 TRBV4-2
CASSFKRSRIETQYF TGTGCCAGCAGTTTCAAGCGGAGCAGGATAGAGACCCAGTACTTC - - TRBJ2-5 TRBV12-3/TRBV12-4
CASSFGAAESFF TGTGCCAGCAGCTTTGGGGCAGCCGAATCTTTCTTT - - TRBJ1-1 TRBV7-8
CATSDFNAVNEQFF TGTGCCACCAGTGATTTTAACGCGGTTAATGAGCAGTTCTTC - few TRBJ2-1 TRBV24-1
CASSSLDRIRGEQFF TGTGCCAGCAGCTCTTTGGACAGGATTAGGGGTGAGCAGTTCTTC TRBD1 few TRBJ2-1 TRBV7-3
CASSLVGTGNNSPLHF TGTGCCAGCAGCTTGGTTGGGACAGGCAATAATTCACCCCTCCACTTT TRBD1 few TRBJ1-6 TRBV5-5
CSLIGQGGAKNIQYF TGCAGCCTGATAGGTCAGGGGGGAGCCAAAAACATTCAGTACTTC - - TRBJ2-4 TRBV29-1
CSVESGVVSNIQYF TGCAGCGTTGAAAGTGGGGTAGTCTCAAACATTCAGTACTTC - - TRBJ2-4 TRBV29-1
CASGPNNEEETQYF TGTGCTAGTGGTCCCAATAACGAGGAGGAGACCCAGTACTTC - - TRBJ2-5 TRBV12-5
CASSGQSSYNEQFF TGTGCCAGCAGTGGACAGAGCTCCTACAATGAGCAGTTCTTC - many TRBJ2-1 TRBV28
CASSLVPVSSYEQYF TGTGCCAGCAGCTTAGTCCCTGTAAGCTCCTACGAGCAGTACTTC - - TRBJ2-7 TRBV7-2
CATRPGGNEKLFF TGTGCCACCAGACCTGGGGGTAATGAAAAACTGTTTTTT - - TRBJ1-4 TRBV7-9
CSATGTESSYEQYF TGCAGTGCTACAGGGACTGAGAGCTCCTACGAGCAGTACTTC - few TRBJ2-7 TRBV20-1
CASSPTADDQPQHF TGCGCCAGCAGTCCAACGGCGGATGATCAGCCCCAGCATTTT - - TRBJ1-5 TRBV4-1
CASSSERESSYEQYF TGTGCCAGCAGCTCAGAGCGCGAAAGCTCCTACGAGCAGTACTTC - - TRBJ2-7 TRBV13
CARWDREPYEQYF TGTGCCAGGTGGGACAGGGAACCCTACGAGCAGTACTTC - - TRBJ2-7 TRBV21-1
CASSHEVTGGYTF TGTGCCAGCAGCCACGAAGTTACGGGGGGCTACACCTTC - - TRBJ1-2 TRBV11-2
CASGFSLAATDTQYF TGTGCTAGTGGTTTTAGTCTAGCGGCAACAGATACGCAGTATTTT TRBD2 - TRBJ2-3 TRBV12-5
CASSGWLGASSYNEQFF TGTGCCAGCAGTGGTTGGCTGGGGGCCTCTTCCTACAATGAGCAGTTCTTC - many TRBJ2-1 TRBV27
CASSYGGTTYNEQFF TGTGCCAGCAGCTACGGGGGGACAACCTACAATGAGCAGTTCTTC - - TRBJ2-1 TRBV7-3
CASSPRDGTDTQYF TGTGCCAGCAGTCCACGGGACGGCACAGATACGCAGTATTTT - few TRBJ2-3 TRBV12-3/TRBV12-4
CASSLPDYNTGELFF TGCGCCAGCAGCTTGCCGGACTACAACACCGGGGAGCTGTTTTTT - - TRBJ2-2 TRBV5-1